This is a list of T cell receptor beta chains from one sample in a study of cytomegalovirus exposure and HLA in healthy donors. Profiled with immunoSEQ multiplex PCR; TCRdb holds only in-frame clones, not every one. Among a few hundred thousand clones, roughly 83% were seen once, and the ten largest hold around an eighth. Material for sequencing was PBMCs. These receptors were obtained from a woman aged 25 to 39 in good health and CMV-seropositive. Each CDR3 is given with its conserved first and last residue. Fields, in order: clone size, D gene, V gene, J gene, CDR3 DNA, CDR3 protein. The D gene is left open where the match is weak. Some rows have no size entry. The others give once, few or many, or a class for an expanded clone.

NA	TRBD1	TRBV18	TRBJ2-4	TGTGCCAGCTCACCCAACTTCGGGACAGAGCGCGCATACCAGTACTTC	CASSPNFGTERAYQYF
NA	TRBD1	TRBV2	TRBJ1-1	TGTGCCAGCATAGTAGACAGGGGAGGGACTGAAGCTTTCTTT	CASIVDRGGTEAFF
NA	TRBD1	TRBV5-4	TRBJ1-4	TGTGCCAGCAGCTTCGGGACAGGCCCCTTTAATGAAAAACTGTTTTTT	CASSFGTGPFNEKLFF
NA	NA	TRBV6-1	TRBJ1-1	TGTGCCAGCAGTGAAATTTGGCGACAGGACACTGAAGCTTTCTTT	CASSEIWRQDTEAFF
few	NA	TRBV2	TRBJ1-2	TGTGCCAGCAGCGAGGGGGTAAACTATGGCTACACCTTC	CASSEGVNYGYTF
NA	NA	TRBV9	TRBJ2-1	TGTGCCAGCAGCGTAGGAGGTACCTTGGGGGACAATGAGCAGTTCTTC	CASSVGGTLGDNEQFF
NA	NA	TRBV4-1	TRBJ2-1	TGCGCCAGCAGCCAAGAAGGTGGGAGCTCCTACAATGAGCAGTTCTTC	CASSQEGGSSYNEQFF
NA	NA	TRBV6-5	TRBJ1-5	TGTGCCAGCCAGGGAGAGGGTCAGCCCCAGCATTTT	CASQGEGQPQHF
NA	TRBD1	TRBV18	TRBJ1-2	TGTGCCAGCTCGCCTGGGACAGGGTACGGCTACACCTTC	CASSPGTGYGYTF
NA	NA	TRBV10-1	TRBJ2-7	TGCGCCAGCAGCCGAACCGCCCTTACCTACGAGCAGTACTTC	CASSRTALTYEQYF
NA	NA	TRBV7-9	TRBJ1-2	TGTGCCAGCAGCTTAGAACAGGGAAGGTATGGCTACACCTTC	CASSLEQGRYGYTF
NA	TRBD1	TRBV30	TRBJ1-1	TGTGCCTGTCAGGGGGCCTCTGAAGCTTTCTTT	CACQGASEAFF
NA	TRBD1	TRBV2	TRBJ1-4	TGTGCCAGCAGACTCGACAGGGGGCGGGAAAAACTGTTTTTT	CASRLDRGREKLFF
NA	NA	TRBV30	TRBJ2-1	TGTGCCTGGAGTGTACAGCCCTCGGGGGAGCAGTTCTTC	CAWSVQPSGEQFF
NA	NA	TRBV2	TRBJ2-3	TGTGCCAGCACTGGCCAGGCGGAGCGCACAGATACGCAGTATTTT	CASTGQAERTDTQYF
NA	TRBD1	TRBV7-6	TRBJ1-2	TGTGCCAGCAGCATAGGGACAGGCTCCGCCTATGGCTACACCTTC	CASSIGTGSAYGYTF
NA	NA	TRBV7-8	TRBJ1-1	TGTGCCAGCAGCTCCAACAGGGCGATGAACACTGAAGCTTTCTTT	CASSSNRAMNTEAFF
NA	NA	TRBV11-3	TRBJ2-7	TGTGCCAGCAGCTTTGGTAAGATCTACGAGCAGTACTTC	CASSFGKIYEQYF
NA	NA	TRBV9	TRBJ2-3	TGTGCCAGCACCACTGTAGGTACTAGCACAGATACGCAGTATTTT	CASTTVGTSTDTQYF
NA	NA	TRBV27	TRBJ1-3	TGTGCCAGCAGTTTATCGATAGGCGGTGGAAACACCATATATTTT	CASSLSIGGGNTIYF
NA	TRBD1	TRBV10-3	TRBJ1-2	TGTGCCATCAGCCCGGAGGGGACAGCAGCCTATGGCTACACCTTC	CAISPEGTAAYGYTF
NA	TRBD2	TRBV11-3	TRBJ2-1	TGTGCCAGCAGCGTTGGACTAGCGGGAAACAATGAGCAGTTCTTC	CASSVGLAGNNEQFF
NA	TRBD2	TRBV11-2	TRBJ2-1	TGTGCCAGCAGCTTAGACTGGACTAGCGGGAGGTCGGGTGAGCAGTTCTTC	CASSLDWTSGRSGEQFF
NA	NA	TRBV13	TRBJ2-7	TGTGCCAGCAGCTTACACGGGACAGAGTTTAGCGGCGAGCAGTACTTC	CASSLHGTEFSGEQYF
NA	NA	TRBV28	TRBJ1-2	TGTGCCAGCAGACCCCTCGGGGCTAAAGCTAACTATGGCTACACCTTC	CASRPLGAKANYGYTF
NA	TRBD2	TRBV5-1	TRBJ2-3	TGCGCCAGCAGCCCTTGGACTAGCGTAAGCACAGATACGCAGTATTTT	CASSPWTSVSTDTQYF